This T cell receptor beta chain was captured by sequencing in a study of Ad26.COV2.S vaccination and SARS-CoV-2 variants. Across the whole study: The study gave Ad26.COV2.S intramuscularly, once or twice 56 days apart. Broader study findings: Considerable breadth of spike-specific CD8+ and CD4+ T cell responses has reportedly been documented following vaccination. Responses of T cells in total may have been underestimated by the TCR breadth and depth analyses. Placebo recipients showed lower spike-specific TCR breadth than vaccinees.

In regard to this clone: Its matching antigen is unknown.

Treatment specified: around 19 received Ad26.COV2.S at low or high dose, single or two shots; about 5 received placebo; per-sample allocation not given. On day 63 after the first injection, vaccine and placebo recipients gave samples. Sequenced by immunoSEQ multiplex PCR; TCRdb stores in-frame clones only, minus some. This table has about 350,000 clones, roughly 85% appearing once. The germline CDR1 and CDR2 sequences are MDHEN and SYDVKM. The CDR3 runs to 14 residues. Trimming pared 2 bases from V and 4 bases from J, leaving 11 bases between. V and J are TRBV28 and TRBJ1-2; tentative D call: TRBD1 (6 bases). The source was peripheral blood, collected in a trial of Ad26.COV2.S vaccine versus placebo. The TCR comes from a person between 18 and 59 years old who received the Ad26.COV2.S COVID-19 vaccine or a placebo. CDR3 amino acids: CASSLGQGIYGYTF. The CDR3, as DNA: TGTGCCAGCAGTTTAGGGCAGGGGATCTATGGCTACACCTTC.